This entry lists 15 T cell receptor beta chains sequenced from one sample in a study of CD8+CD57+ T cells in acquired aplastic anemia. Patients who underwent sequencing had shown CD8+CD57+ cell expansion by flow cytometry. TCR beta VDJ and CDR3 profiling used genomic DNA as template. TCRdb called the reads again in MiXCR, with one record for every CDR3 protein. The sample lists approximately 190,000 distinct CDR3 sequences, more than 45% occurring once. What was sequenced was sorted CD4+, CD8+, or CD8+CD57+ T cells (not recorded which) from PBMCs. These receptors were taken from a human donor with aplastic anemia.

This clonotype has a count of ten or more. The rearrangement links TRBV20-1 to TRBJ2-7; D not resolved. V lost 0 bases, J lost 0 bases, and 12 bases lay in between. CDR3 length: 15 amino acids. In germline, CDR1 is DFQATT, CDR2 SNEGSKA (reference sequence). The chain's CDR3 is CSARDPARYSYEQYF. In DNA, the CDR3 is TGCAGTGCTAGAGATCCAGCGAGATACTCCTACGAGCAGTACTTC.

This rearrangement joins TRBV9 to TRBJ2-3; no reliable D call. CDR3 size: 14 residues. Germline CDR1 and CDR2: SGDLS and YYNGEE. Trimming removed 5 bases from V and 6 bases from J, with 16 bases in between. In DNA form, the CDR3 reads TGTGCCAGCAGTGAGCGCCCCATTCACGATACGCAGTATTTT. Translation: CASSERPIHDTQYF.

This clonotype was detected a few times. An end of the junction does not agree with germline; a read error may underlie this. This rearrangement joins TRBV11-1 to TRBJ1-1; tentatively, D is TRBD1 (5 bases). The CDR3 runs to 14 residues. Per the germline V gene, CDR1 is SGHAT and CDR2 is FQDESV (reference sequence). The CDR3 nucleotides are TGTGCCAGCAGCTTGGTAGCAGGGTACACTGGAGCTTTCTTT. Amino acid sequence: CASSLVAGYTGAFF.

V gene TRBV24-1 combines with J gene TRBJ1-2; D gene unclear. The CDR3 is 13 amino acids. The V end lost 3 bases, the J end lost 6 bases, and 10 bases lay between the germline ends. Germline V gene data show CDR1 as KGHDR and CDR2 as SFDVKD. The CDR3 coding sequence is TGTGCCACCAGTGATACTAGCGGGAATGGCTACACCTTC. Translating gives CATSDTSGNGYTF.

This clonotype was seen a few times. Written as DNA, the CDR3 is TGTGCCAGCAGCTTAGAAGGGGACACAGACCCTAGGAACTATGGCTACACCTTC. Translating it yields CASSLEGDTDPRNYGYTF. This chain joins TRBV11-2 and TRBJ1-2, with D possibly TRBD1 on 6 matching bases. With 0 bases removed from V and 2 bases from J, the gap between germline ends came to 19 bases. Germline-derived CDR1 and CDR2 are SGHAT and FQNNGV. The CDR3 has 18 amino acids.

In its sample, this clonotype was seen many times. The chain carries TRBV7-2 and TRBJ1-3; D not resolved. The V gene lost 8 bases and the J gene lost 4 bases, with 12 bases spanning the gap. The CDR3 has 13 residues. CDR1 is SGHTA, CDR2 FQGNSA, per germline. The CDR3 DNA follows: TGTGCCAGCGGTCCCGATTACGGAAACACCATATATTTT. This sequence encodes CASGPDYGNTIYF.

This clonotype showed up many times. The rearrangement links TRBV6-1 to TRBJ2-7; 7 nucleotides align to TRBD1. CDR1 MNHNS and CDR2 SASEGT come from the germline V gene. V shed 5 bases and J 4 bases; nucleotides not matched to a gene: 14. The CDR3 has 16 amino acids. The CDR3: CASSSPAAGGMYEQYF. The CDR3 coding sequence is TGTGCCAGCAGTTCCCCGGCGGCAGGGGGTATGTACGAGCAGTACTTC.

The sample holds a few counts of this clonotype. Since the CDR3 does not end with the conserved phenylalanine or tryptophan, this likely comes from a read error. V and J are TRBV5-4 and TRBJ2-2; D is tentatively TRBD1 or TRBD2 (5 bases each). The length of the CDR3 is 15 residues. V dropped 0 bases and J dropped 6 bases, with 12 bases sitting between them. Per the germline V gene, CDR1 is SGHNT and CDR2 is YYREEE (reference sequence). In DNA, the CDR3 is TGTGCCAGCAGCTTGGTACAGAGGGGTTCCGGGGAGCTGTTTCTT. Translation gives CASSLVQRGSGELFL.

CDR3 protein: CASSYRQSETQYF. DNA for the CDR3: TGTGCCAGCAGCTACCGACAATCTGAGACCCAGTACTTC. The chain carries TRBV5-4 and TRBJ2-5; D is undetermined. V was clipped by 3 bases and J by 5 bases, with 11 bases between them. Germline loops: CDR1 SGHNT, CDR2 YYREEE (reference sequence). This CDR3 is 13 amino acids long.

This rearrangement joins TRBV29-1 to TRBJ2-7; D call uncertain. V lost 6 bases to trimming and J lost 3 bases, with 9 bases between them. This CDR3 contains 11 residues. Germline CDR1 reads SQVTM; CDR2 reads ANQGSEA. The CDR3 sequence: CSVGEVYEQYF. The DNA of the CDR3 is TGCAGCGTCGGAGAGGTCTACGAGCAGTACTTC.

The V and J genes are TRBV2 and TRBJ2-5, with 10 nucleotides matching TRBD1. CDR1 SNHLY and CDR2 FYNNEI come from the germline V gene. This CDR3 spans 14 amino acids. V was clipped by 10 bases and J by 4 bases; unmatched bases: 9. DNA of the CDR3: TGTGCCACCGGGACAGGGGCCAGCGTAGAGACCCAGTACTTC. This gives the protein CATGTGASVETQYF. Full variable domain (missing parts from reference TRBV2 and TRBJ2-5): EPEVTQTPSHQVTQMGQEVILRCVPISNHLYFYWYRQILGQKVEFLVSFYNNEISEKSEIFDDQFSVERPDGSNFTLKIRSTKLEDSAMYFCATGTGASVETQYFGPGTRLLVL.

As concerns this clonotype: Sequence at one end of the junction differs from germline and may be a read error. J is TRBJ2-7 and V is TRBV13; 14 bases are a match to TRBD2. Germline CDR1 is PRHDT and CDR2 is FYEKMQ (reference sequence). This CDR3 is 16 amino acids long. The chain's CDR3 is CASSSTGTSGSYEQFF. The CDR3 DNA reads TGTGCCAGCAGCTCAACCGGGACTAGCGGGAGTTATGAGCAGTTTTTC.

The chain combines TRBV6-2 or TRBV6-3 with TRBJ2-1, with 12 bases that match TRBD2. V was pared by 3 bases and J by 8 bases, with 8 bases of the junction left unmatched. This CDR3 is built from 16 residues. Germline loops: CDR1 MNHEY, CDR2 SVGEGT. The CDR3 DNA sequence: TGTGCCAGCAGTTATAGTACGGGACTAGCGGGCCATGAGCAGTTCTTC. This sequence encodes CASSYSTGLAGHEQFF.

This chain connects TRBV4-3 to TRBJ2-7, with TRBD2 identical over 9 bases. Germline CDR1 and CDR2: LGHNA and YSLEER. Trimming cost V 4 bases and J 0 bases; bases outside gene matches: 7. The CDR3 consists of 16 residues. Here the CDR3 reads CASSLLAGLSSYEQYF. CDR3 coding DNA: TGCGCCAGCAGCCTTCTAGCGGGGCTGAGCTCCTACGAGCAGTACTTC.

With regard to this clonotype: The germline gene is not matched at one end of the junction; a read error may be the cause. The V call is TRBV2, the J call TRBJ2-1; 9 nucleotides agree with TRBD1. Germline V CDR1 and CDR2: SNHLY, FYNNEI. The CDR3 consists of 12 residues. CDR3 amino acids: CASSEDLRDRAF. The CDR3 DNA reads as TGTGCCAGCAGTGAAGACCTCCGGGACAGGGCCTTC.